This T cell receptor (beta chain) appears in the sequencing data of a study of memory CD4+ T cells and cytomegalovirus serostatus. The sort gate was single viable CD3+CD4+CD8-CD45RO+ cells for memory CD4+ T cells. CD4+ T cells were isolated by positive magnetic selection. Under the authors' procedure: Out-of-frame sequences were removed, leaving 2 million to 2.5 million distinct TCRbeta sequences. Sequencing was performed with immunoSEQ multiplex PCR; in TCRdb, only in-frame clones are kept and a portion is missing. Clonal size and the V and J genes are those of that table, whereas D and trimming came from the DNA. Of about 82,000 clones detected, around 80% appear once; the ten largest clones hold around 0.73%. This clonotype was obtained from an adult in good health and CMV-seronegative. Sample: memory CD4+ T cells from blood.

The CDR3 nucleotides read TGTGCCAGCAGCTTGGAAAGCACAGATACGCAGTATTTT. It yields the protein CASSLESTDTQYF. The gene calls are TRBV5-4 and TRBJ2-3; D unclear. The length of the CDR3 is 13 residues. V dropped 0 bases and J dropped 0 bases, with 2 bases sitting between them. Germline CDR1 and CDR2: SGHNT and YYREEE (reference sequence). Full variable domain (remainder filled in from reference TRBV5-4 and TRBJ2-3): ETGVTQSPTHLIKTRGQQVTLRCSSQSGHNTVSWYQQALGQGPQFIFQYYREEENGRGNFPPRFSGLQFPNYSSELNVNALELDDSALYLCASSLESTDTQYFGPGTRLTVL.